The 18 T cell receptor beta chains below all came from one sample that was sequenced in a study of blood T cell repertoires in COVID-19 (TCRdb year 2020). Library method: the immunoSEQ multiplex PCR assay. Here the immuneACCESS table is served through TCRdb, limited to in-frame sequences with V and J called. Missing clones are a known gap in these copies; in checked studies unresolved V genes cover under half, and the rest lacks a known reason. For this sample there are 150,000 or so clones; around 85% appear just once. About 29% of the sample belongs to the ten largest clones. The sample was peripheral blood. The receptors were gathered from a woman in her sixties with acute or convalescent COVID-19.

The chain employs TRBV27 and TRBJ2-6, with TRBD2 as a possible D gene (6 bases). This CDR3 comprises 15 residues. The V end was cut by 6 bases, the J end by 2 bases, with 11 bases between. In germline, CDR1 is MNHEY, CDR2 SMNVEV (reference sequence). The CDR3 reads CASRLSGAGANVLTF. The DNA for the CDR3 is TGTGCCAGCAGGCTATCGGGAGCTGGGGCCAACGTCCTGACTTTC.

V is TRBV6-5 and J is TRBJ1-2; 8 nucleotides line up with TRBD1. The CDR3 totals 15 residues. The V and J ends lost 3 bases and 4 bases, in that order; junction bases with no gene match: 7. Germline CDR1 reads MNHEY; CDR2 reads SVGAGI. CDR3 nucleotides: TGTGCCAGCAGTTATGGACAGGGCGGCGTCTATGGCTACACCTTC. It encodes CASSYGQGGVYGYTF.

This clone was recorded a few times. The gene calls are TRBV5-1 and TRBJ1-1, with TRBD1 identical over 9 bases. Losses at the gene ends were 2 bases for V and 5 bases for J; bases not matched to a gene: 4. Germline CDR1 reads SGHRS; CDR2 reads YFSETQ. The CDR3 is 14 residues long. The CDR3 DNA is TGCGCCAGCAGCTTTACAGGGGGCTTAACTGAAGCTTTCTTT. This encodes CASSFTGGLTEAFF.

In nucleotides, the CDR3 is TGTGCCAGCAGTTGGGGTAGCGCTGAGACCCAGTACTTC. As protein: CASSWGSAETQYF. The chain employs TRBV2 and TRBJ2-5; D is possibly TRBD2 (5 bases). Looked up from germline, CDR1 is SNHLY and CDR2 is FYNNEI. Trimming left V 5 bases short and J 5 bases short, with 12 bases between. CDR3 size: 13 residues.

The chain joins TRBV24-1 to TRBJ1-1; TRBD1 might be the D (6 bases). Trimming removed 2 bases from V and 2 bases from J, with 17 bases in between. The germline gives CDR1 KGHDR, CDR2 SFDVKD. This CDR3 has 17 residues. CDR3 protein: CATSDSGRGGQNTEAFF. For the CDR3, the DNA is TGTGCCACCAGTGATTCCGGCCGCGGGGGCCAAAACACTGAAGCTTTCTTT.

V and J are TRBV2 and TRBJ1-2; 12 bases match TRBD1. CDR3 length equals 13 residues. V dropped 9 bases and J dropped 7; count of bases not matched to a gene: 6. Looked up from germline, CDR1 is SNHLY and CDR2 is FYNNEI. The CDR3 sequence: CARSGTGGFGYTF. The CDR3 coding sequence is TGTGCCAGATCCGGGACAGGGGGCTTTGGCTACACCTTC.

The chain uses TRBV6-5 and TRBJ1-1; possibly TRBD1 for D (6 bases). The germline CDR1 and CDR2 sequences are MNHEY and SVGAGI. This CDR3 is built from 16 residues. Trimming took off 0 bases at V and 6 bases at J, with 17 bases between the two ends. The CDR3 region has the DNA TGTGCCAGCAGTTACTCGGGGAGGGGGGTTGAGGCTGAAGCTTTCTTT. Its translation is CASSYSGRGVEAEAFF.

The chain combines TRBV14 with TRBJ2-3; possible D gene TRBD1, 6 bases. Between the trimmed V and J ends, which lost 1 base and 2 bases, there was a span of 10 bases. This CDR3 region has 15 residues. CDR1 and CDR2 (germline): SGHDN, FVKESK. The chain's CDR3 is CASSQGWTATDTQYF. The CDR3 DNA sequence: TGTGCCAGCAGCCAAGGATGGACAGCCACAGATACGCAGTATTTT.

The J gene is TRBJ2-7, the V gene TRBV6-1, with D tentatively TRBD2 (6 bases). CDR3 length: 15 amino acids. The germline V and J ends were trimmed by 3 bases and 3 bases, with 15 bases remaining between them. Germline assignment: CDR1 MNHNS and CDR2 SASEGT. CDR3: CASSDGGSKNYEQYF. CDR3 nucleotide sequence: TGTGCCAGCAGTGACGGAGGGTCCAAAAACTACGAGCAGTACTTC.

This chain links TRBV21-1 with TRBJ2-7; the table's TRBD2 call for D was not verified on the DNA. TRBV21-1 is marked as a pseudogene. This CDR3 has 15 residues. The CDR3 is CASSCRPGTTYEQYV. The CDR3 nucleotides are TGTGCCAGCAGCTGCCGTCCCGGGACTACCTACGAGCAGTACGTC.

The V gene is TRBV30, the J gene TRBJ2-6; tentative D call: TRBD2 (6 bases). There are 19 residues in the CDR3. V dropped 3 bases and J dropped 2 bases, with 23 bases sitting between them. The germline V gene encodes CDR1 GTSNPN and CDR2 SVGIG (reference sequence). CDR3 sequence reads: CAWRTLLAPLPTGANVLTF. The CDR3 DNA follows: TGTGCCTGGAGGACGTTACTAGCTCCTCTACCTACTGGGGCCAACGTCCTGACTTTC.

This chain joins TRBV7-9 and TRBJ1-1, with a possible D match to TRBD1 (5 bases). CDR1 SEHNR and CDR2 FQNEAQ come from the germline V gene (reference sequence). This CDR3 has 16 residues. Trimming removed 6 bases at V and 0 bases at J, with 17 bases between. CDR3 coding DNA: TGTGCCAGCAGTCGTTCCGGGGGGTCAATGAACACTGAAGCTTTCTTT. Amino acid sequence: CASSRSGGSMNTEAFF.

CDR3 DNA: TGTGCCAGCTCACCGGGACAGGGGCACACCTACGAGCAGTACGTC. Amino acid sequence: CASSPGQGHTYEQYV. The gene calls are TRBV18 and TRBJ2-7; TRBD1 agrees at 10 bases. The CDR3 loop spans 15 amino acids. J gave up 2 bases and V 3 bases, and 4 bases lay outside the gene matches. The germline V gene encodes CDR1 KGHSH and CDR2 LQKENI.

The chain couples TRBV5-4 to TRBJ1-2, with 8 positions matching TRBD1. The V gene's germline CDR1 is SGHNT and CDR2 YYREEE (reference sequence). CDR3 length equals 14 residues. Trimming at V came to 4 bases and at J to 5 bases, leaving 7 bases not matched to a gene. The CDR3 bases are TGTGCCAGCAGCGGGGGGACAGGAGGGTATGGCTACACCTTC. Translating it yields CASSGGTGGYGYTF.

This clone was seen a single time. The genes are TRBV14 and TRBJ2-7; TRBD2 matches 7 bases. The CDR3 totals 15 residues. Per the germline V gene, CDR1 is SGHDN and CDR2 is FVKESK. V dropped 4 bases and J dropped 7; count of bases not matched to a gene: 13. CDR3 loop: CASSPLAPRATEQYF. In nucleotides, the CDR3 is TGTGCCAGCAGCCCACTAGCGCCCCGCGCTACTGAGCAGTACTTC. Full variable domain (missing parts from reference TRBV14 and TRBJ2-7): EAGVTQFPSHSVIEKGQTVTLRCDPISGHDNLYWYRRVMGKEIKFLLHFVKESKQDESGMPNNRFLAERTGGTYSTLKVQPAELEDSGVYFCASSPLAPRATEQYFGPGTRLTVT.

This clone showed up just a few times. This sequence joins TRBV5-5 and TRBJ1-2; a possible D gene is TRBD1 (6 bases). From germline, CDR1 is SGHKS and CDR2 YYEKEE (reference sequence). Trimming took off 3 bases at V and 8 bases at J, with 11 bases between the two ends. This CDR3 comprises 12 residues. The CDR3 spells CASSYRDGGYTF. CDR3 nucleotide sequence: TGTGCCAGCAGCTACAGGGACGGGGGCTACACCTTC.

The J gene is TRBJ2-3, the V gene TRBV6-5; 7 bases match TRBD2. The germline gives CDR1 MNHEY, CDR2 SVGAGI. The trim removed 4 bases at V and 9 bases at J, leaving 16 bases unmatched. The CDR3 length is 16 residues. CDR3 sequence reads: CASSSATGGRLWTQYF. For the CDR3, the DNA is TGTGCCAGCAGTTCGGCAACGGGGGGTCGGTTATGGACGCAGTATTTT.

The chain couples TRBV19 to TRBJ1-2, with D perhaps matching TRBD1 (5 bases). Germline CDR1 LNHDA, CDR2 SQIVND (reference sequence). V dropped 2 bases and J dropped 7 bases, with 8 bases sitting between them. This CDR3 spans 12 amino acids. The CDR3 protein is CASSIHRSGYTF. In DNA, the CDR3 is TGTGCCAGTAGTATACACAGGTCTGGCTACACCTTC.